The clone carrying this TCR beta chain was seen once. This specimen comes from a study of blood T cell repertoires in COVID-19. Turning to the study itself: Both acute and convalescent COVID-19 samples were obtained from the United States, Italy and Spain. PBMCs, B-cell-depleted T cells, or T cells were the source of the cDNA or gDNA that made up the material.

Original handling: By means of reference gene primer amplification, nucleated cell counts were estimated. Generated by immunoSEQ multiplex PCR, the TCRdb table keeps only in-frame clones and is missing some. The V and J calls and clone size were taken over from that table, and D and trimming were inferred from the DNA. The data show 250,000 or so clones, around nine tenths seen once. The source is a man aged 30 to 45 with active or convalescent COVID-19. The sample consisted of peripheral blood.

CDR3 in DNA: TGTGCCAGCAGTGAATCGGGTTACGAGCAGTACTTC. Translation gives CASSESGYEQYF. The chain links TRBV2 to TRBJ2-7; D unresolved. Germline CDR1 reads SNHLY; CDR2 reads FYNNEI. Trimming removed 2 bases at V and 4 bases at J, with 6 bases between. There are 12 residues in the CDR3. The full variable domain, in which reference TRBV2 and TRBJ2-7 provide the parts outside the CDR3, is EPEVTQTPSHQVTQMGQEVILRCVPISNHLYFYWYRQILGQKVEFLVSFYNNEISEKSEIFDDQFSVERPDGSNFTLKIRSTKLEDSAMYFCASSESGYEQYFGPGTRLTVT.